This TCR beta chain was captured in a study of CD8 T cells in ankylosing spondylitis. The trim removed 6 bases at V and 6 bases at J, leaving 6 bases unmatched. Germline lookup yields CDR1 ENHRY and CDR2 SYGVKD. CDR3 length equals 13 residues. A remark on this clonotype: Since a much larger clone is just one base distant, this may be a read error.

Each CDR3 protein gets one entry after TCRdb re-called the 5' RACE reads with MiXCR. The top ten clones hold approximately 6.3% of a sample with hundreds of thousands of distinct CDR3 sequences, 7.5% to 9% of them seen once. Sequenced: blood, either unsorted or a sorted T cell fraction (not recorded which). The receptor's source is a male donor with ankylosing spondylitis or in good health (not recorded which). The chain couples TRBV10-3 to TRBJ1-1; the match to TRBD1 covers 8 bases. CDR3 bases: TGTGCCATCAGGGGACAGGAGGGGGCTGAAGCTTTCTTT. Translating it yields CAIRGQEGAEAFF.